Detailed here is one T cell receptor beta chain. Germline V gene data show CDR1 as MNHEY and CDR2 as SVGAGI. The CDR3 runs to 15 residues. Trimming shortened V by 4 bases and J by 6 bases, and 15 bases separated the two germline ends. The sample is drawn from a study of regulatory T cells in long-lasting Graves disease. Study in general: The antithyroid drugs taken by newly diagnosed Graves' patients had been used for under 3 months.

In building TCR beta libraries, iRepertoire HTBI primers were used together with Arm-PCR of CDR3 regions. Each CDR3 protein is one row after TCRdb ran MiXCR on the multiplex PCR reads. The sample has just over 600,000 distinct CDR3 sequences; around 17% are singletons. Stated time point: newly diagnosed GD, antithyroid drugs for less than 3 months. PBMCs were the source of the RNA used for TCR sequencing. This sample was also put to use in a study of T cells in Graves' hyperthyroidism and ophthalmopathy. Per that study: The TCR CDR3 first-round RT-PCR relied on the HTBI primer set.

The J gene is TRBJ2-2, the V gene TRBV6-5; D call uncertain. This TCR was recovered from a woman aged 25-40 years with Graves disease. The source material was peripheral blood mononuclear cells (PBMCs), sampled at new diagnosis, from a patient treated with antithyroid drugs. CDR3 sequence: CASSFFGPGAGELFF. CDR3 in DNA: TGTGCCAGCAGTTTTTTCGGACCTGGCGCCGGGGAGCTGTTTTTT.